The 23 T cell receptor beta chains listed next were all sequenced from one sample in a study of Tregs in tolerant kidney transplant recipients. These receptors are not linked to any known antigen. Clones were sequenced by immunoSEQ multiplex PCR, and TCRdb holds only the in-frame ones, with some missing. The data show 2,800 or so clones, around 43% seen once. The specimen sequenced was Tregs from blood cultured with allogeneic cells. All receptors derive from a human donor in good health.

The rearrangement joins TRBV6-6 to TRBJ2-7; possibly TRBD1 or TRBD2 for D (5 bases each). V lost 6 bases, J lost 7 bases, and 16 bases lay in between. The CDR3 extends over 13 amino acids. Per germline, CDR1 MNHNY and CDR2 SVGAGI (reference sequence). CDR3 amino acids: CASRLTGTGEQYF. CDR3 in DNA: TGTGCCAGCAGATTGACTGGGACGGGGGAGCAGTACTTC.

The chain joins TRBV7-9 to TRBJ2-1, with TRBD2 matching 12 bases. The V segment lost 5 bases and the J segment 4 bases; nucleotides outside the gene matches: 6. The CDR3 runs to 16 residues. Looked up from germline, CDR1 is SEHNR and CDR2 is FQNEAQ (reference sequence). The CDR3 here is CASSLRLAGVYNEQFF. The CDR3 nucleotides are TGTGCCAGCAGCCTCCGACTAGCGGGAGTGTACAATGAGCAGTTCTTC.

This clone is labeled as medium-sized. The CDR3 DNA follows: TGTGCCTGGAGTCCCCGACTGCGTAGGGCTGAAGCTTTCTTT. Translating it yields CAWSPRLRRAEAFF. The chain joins TRBV30 to TRBJ1-1, with D hard to call. V was shortened by 2 bases and J by 6 bases, with 16 bases between the two germline ends. The CDR3 consists of 14 residues. The germline gives CDR1 GTSNPN, CDR2 SVGIG (reference sequence).

The V gene is TRBV6-6, the J gene TRBJ1-3; 9 nucleotides line up with TRBD1. J was trimmed by 5 bases and V by 5 bases; bases with no gene match: 7. Germline lookup yields CDR1 MNHNY and CDR2 SVGAGI (reference sequence). CDR3 length: 15 residues. CDR3 sequence reads: CASSPRQGVRNTIYF. CDR3 in DNA: TGTGCCAGCAGTCCCCGACAGGGGGTTCGAAACACCATATATTTT.

The chain has TRBV18 and TRBJ2-7, with a tentative D call TRBD2 (6 bases). The CDR3 extends over 14 amino acids. V dropped 6 bases and J dropped 3 bases, with 15 bases sitting between them. Germline loops: CDR1 KGHSH, CDR2 LQKENI. The CDR3 nucleotides read TGTGCCAGCTCGCGGGGAGCCCAACTCTACGAGCAGTACTTC. This gives the protein CASSRGAQLYEQYF.

The chain employs TRBV5-4 and TRBJ2-1; TRBD2 matches 9 bases. Germline V gene sequence: CDR1 SGHNT, CDR2 YYREEE (reference sequence). The CDR3 is 16 residues long. Trimming removed 4 bases from V and 3 bases from J; junction bases left unmatched: 8. The DNA for the CDR3 is TGTGCCAGCAGCCGTATTGGCGGGAGGGACTACAATGAGCAGTTCTTC. It specifies CASSRIGGRDYNEQFF.

The J gene is TRBJ2-2, the V gene TRBV30; 9 nucleotides align to TRBD2. This CDR3 has 16 residues. The V gene's germline CDR1 is GTSNPN and CDR2 SVGIG (reference sequence). Trimming at V came to 2 bases and at J to 1 base, leaving 5 bases not matched to a gene. In DNA, the CDR3 is TGTGCCTGGAGTCGGCTAGCGGGACTGAACACCGGGGAGCTGTTTTTT. Amino acids: CAWSRLAGLNTGELFF.

The chain joins TRBV5-1 to TRBJ1-2, with unresolved D. CDR1 is SGHRS and CDR2 is YFSETQ in the germline V gene. V was cut by 0 bases and J by 8 bases, with 14 bases left in between. This CDR3 contains 14 residues. DNA for the CDR3: TGCGCCAGCAGCTTGGTGGTCGGAGCGTTAGGCTACACCTTC. Protein: CASSLVVGALGYTF. The complete variable domain, with remaining parts taken from reference TRBV5-1 and TRBJ1-2, reads KAGVTQTPRYLIKTRGQQVTLSCSPISGHRSVSWYQQTPGQGLQFLFEYFSETQRNKGNFPGRFSGRQFSNSRSEMNVSTLELGDSALYLCASSLVVGALGYTFGSGTRLTVV.

This clone is labeled as medium-sized (0.01 to 0.1%). The chain is built from TRBV6-1 and TRBJ1-2, with a possible D match to TRBD1 (5 bases). This CDR3 contains 14 residues. CDR1 is MNHNS, CDR2 SASEGT, per germline. The ends were cut back, 11 bases at V and 5 bases at J, with 21 bases in the middle. CDR3 coding DNA: TGTGCCTCCCTAGCGGGCAGGGCTTCTTATGGCTACACCTTC. It yields the protein CASLAGRASYGYTF.

Sample share makes this clone medium-sized (0.01 to 0.1%). The chain has TRBV18 and TRBJ2-2; D not certain. This CDR3 is built from 11 residues. The germline V and J ends were trimmed by 8 bases and 6 bases, with 7 bases remaining between them. In germline, CDR1 is KGHSH, CDR2 LQKENI. The CDR3 here is CASQSPGELFF. In DNA form, the CDR3 reads TGTGCCAGCCAAAGCCCCGGGGAGCTGTTTTTT.

This clone appeared once. This chain connects TRBV7-2 to TRBJ2-7, with D tentatively TRBD2 (6 bases). The CDR3 length is 15 residues. Germline-derived CDR1 and CDR2 are SGHTA and FQGNSA. Trimming took 0 bases from V and 2 from J, leaving 11 bases between them. The CDR3 nucleotides are TGTGCCAGCAGCTTAGCGCCTAGCGATACCTACGAGCAGTACTTC. This codes for CASSLAPSDTYEQYF.

This clone was seen a few times. This chain links TRBV6-5 with TRBJ1-6, with D perhaps matching TRBD1 (5 bases). The CDR3 has 14 amino acids. Trimming shortened V by 7 bases and J by 9 bases, and 16 bases separated the two germline ends. Looked up from germline, CDR1 is MNHEY and CDR2 is SVGAGI. The CDR3: CASTLGGFGSPLHF. The CDR3 coding sequence is TGTGCCAGCACCCTGGGGGGGTTCGGTTCACCCCTCCACTTT.

This clone has just a few counts. The chain is built from TRBV6-4 and TRBJ2-3, with 10 positions matching TRBD2. This CDR3 contains 17 residues. CDR1 is MRHNA and CDR2 is SNTAGT in the germline V gene. V dropped 4 bases and J dropped 1; count of bases not matched to a gene: 8. In DNA, the CDR3 is TGTGCCAGCAGTGTACAACCAGCGGGGGGGGGCACAGATACGCAGTATTTT. Translating it yields CASSVQPAGGGTDTQYF.

The chain combines TRBV9 with TRBJ2-5; maybe TRBD2 (5 bases). CDR3 size: 13 residues. Germline V lookup: CDR1 SGDLS, CDR2 YYNGEE. V was clipped by 3 bases and J by 3 bases, with 9 bases between them. The CDR3 sequence is CASSERFKETQYF. The CDR3 DNA reads as TGTGCCAGCAGCGAGCGGTTTAAAGAGACCCAGTACTTC. The full variable domain, its missing parts supplied by reference TRBV9 and TRBJ2-5, is DSGVTQTPKHLITATGQRVTLRCSPRSGDLSVYWYQQSLDQGLQFLIQYYNGEERAKGNILERFSAQQFPDLHSELNLSSLELGDSALYFCASSERFKETQYFGPGTRLLVL.

The rearrangement links TRBV2 to TRBJ2-4, with D unresolved. The CDR3 sequence is 14 residues long. The V end was cut by 2 bases, the J end by 1 base, with 6 bases between. The germline V gene has CDR1 SNHLY and CDR2 FYNNEI. The CDR3 loop reads CASSETWAKNIQYF. The CDR3 DNA is TGTGCCAGCAGTGAAACGTGGGCCAAAAACATTCAGTACTTC.

The chain couples TRBV6-5 to TRBJ1-1, with D perhaps matching TRBD1 (6 bases). Trimming removed 0 bases at V and 11 bases at J, with 13 bases between. CDR3 length: 13 residues. The germline V gene encodes CDR1 MNHEY and CDR2 SVGAGI. The CDR3: CASSYSRRGAAFF. The CDR3 DNA follows: TGTGCCAGCAGTTACTCTAGGCGGGGGGCGGCTTTCTTT.

By sample share, this clone is medium-sized. The chain is built from TRBV19 and TRBJ1-4, with a possible D match to TRBD1 (5 bases). The V gene's germline CDR1 is LNHDA and CDR2 SQIVND (reference sequence). The CDR3 spans 14 residues. V was shortened by 7 bases and J by 1 base, with 10 bases between the two germline ends. CDR3 bases: TGTGCCAGTATTAAGGGGCAAACTAATGAAAAACTGTTTTTT. Translated: CASIKGQTNEKLFF.

The J gene is TRBJ2-7, the V gene TRBV11-2, with D possibly being TRBD1 (6 bases). This CDR3 has 12 amino acids. Germline assignment: CDR1 SGHAT and CDR2 FQNNGV. With 3 bases removed from V and 6 bases from J, the gap between germline ends came to 9 bases. The CDR3 loop is CASSFRGPEQYF. The CDR3, as DNA: TGTGCCAGCAGCTTCAGGGGCCCCGAGCAGTACTTC.

This clone appeared a few times. The J gene is TRBJ1-6, the V gene TRBV6-6; the D gene is possibly TRBD1 (5 bases). V lost 1 base, J lost 7 bases, and 11 bases lay in between. CDR3 length: 15 residues. Germline V gene lookup returns CDR1 MNHNY and CDR2 SVGAGI (reference sequence). The CDR3 region is CASSYLGAGNSPLHF. The CDR3, as DNA: TGTGCCAGCAGTTACTTAGGGGCCGGGAATTCACCCCTCCACTTT.

This chain connects TRBV5-1 to TRBJ2-3; TRBD2 matches at 10 bases. The ends lost 0 bases at V and 5 bases at J; junction bases unmatched: 6. Per the germline V gene, CDR1 is SGHRS and CDR2 is YFSETQ. The CDR3 extends over 16 amino acids. CDR3 loop: CASSLVGTSALDTQYF. CDR3 sequence (DNA): TGCGCCAGCAGCTTGGTCGGGACTAGCGCCCTAGATACGCAGTATTTT.

This clone is deemed medium-sized. The rearrangement joins TRBV23-1 to TRBJ2-7; a possible D gene is TRBD2 (6 bases). TRBV23-1 is placed among ORFs of uncertain function. The CDR3 is 14 amino acids. Trimming pared 0 bases from V and 7 bases from J, leaving 13 bases between. The CDR3: CASSQSQTRWEQYF. For the CDR3, the DNA is TGCGCCAGCAGTCAATCCCAGACTAGGTGGGAGCAGTACTTC.

This clone has just a few counts. The V and J genes are TRBV6-4 and TRBJ1-5; no clear D gene. Deletions cut 6 bases from V and 0 bases from J, with 3 bases between. This CDR3 region has 12 residues. Germline V gene sequence: CDR1 MRHNA, CDR2 SNTAGT. CDR3 coding DNA: TGTGCCAGCAGCCATAGCAATCAGCCCCAGCATTTT. It encodes CASSHSNQPQHF.

The chain employs TRBV5-6 and TRBJ2-7, with TRBD2 matching over 8 bases. The CDR3 is made up of 15 amino acids. Germline CDR1 reads SGHDT; CDR2 reads YYEEEE. J was trimmed by 2 bases and V by 5 bases; bases with no gene match: 9. In DNA, the CDR3 is TGTGCCAGCAGTCGGAGACTAGCGTCGGCCTACGAGCAGTACTTC. The encoded protein is CASSRRLASAYEQYF.